These 6 T cell receptor beta chains share one sample of origin, sequenced in a study of T cells in Graves' hyperthyroidism and ophthalmopathy. Authors of the study amplified TCR beta CDR3 regions from RNA transcripts. HTBI primers were employed in a first-round RT-PCR of the TCR CDR3. MiXCR, run by TCRdb on the multiplex PCR reads, gives a single entry per CDR3 protein. The profile covers 410,000 or so distinct CDR3 sequences, with roughly 14% appearing a single time and roughly 13% taken by the ten largest. The sample taken for sequencing was blood. The receptors were sampled from a man aged 18 to 29 with Graves' ophthalmopathy.

This clonotype has just a few counts. This chain uses TRBV9 with TRBJ2-1; TRBD2 agrees at 9 bases. Per germline, CDR1 SGDLS and CDR2 YYNGEE. With 0 bases clipped from V and 7 bases from J, the junction kept 8 bases outside the gene matches. The CDR3 totals 16 residues. CDR3 sequence: CASSVVAGGIYNEQFF. The DNA of the CDR3 is TGTGCCAGCAGCGTAGTGGCGGGGGGGATTTATAATGAGCAGTTCTTC.

V gene TRBV9 combines with J gene TRBJ2-2, with unresolved D. The CDR3 has 13 amino acids. The germline V gene has CDR1 SGDLS and CDR2 YYNGEE. Between the trimmed V and J ends, which lost 4 bases and 7 bases, there was a span of 11 bases. The chain's CDR3 is CASSPRVDGELFF. The CDR3 region has the DNA TGTGCCAGCAGCCCCCGAGTGGACGGGGAGCTGTTTTTT.

This clonotype was observed at least ten times. The rearrangement joins TRBV5-1 to TRBJ2-7; tentative D call: TRBD2 (5 bases). Trimming cost V 7 bases and J 5 bases, with 16 bases left between them. The CDR3 runs 13 residues. Germline V gene lookup returns CDR1 SGHRS and CDR2 YFSETQ. CDR3 nucleotide sequence: TGCGCCAGCGGACTGGGGATGCGGGACGAGCAGTACTTC. This translates into CASGLGMRDEQYF.

The chain couples TRBV18 to TRBJ1-2; weak D call: TRBD1 (6 bases). CDR3 length: 15 residues. CDR1 is KGHSH, CDR2 LQKENI, per germline. V was cut by 0 bases and J by 6 bases, with 14 bases left in between. The CDR3 DNA reads TGTGCCAGCTCACCACCGTCCTCAGGGGCCCATGGCTACACCTTC. This sequence encodes CASSPPSSGAHGYTF.

The table lists this clonotype with many counts. CDR3 DNA sequence: TGTGCCAGCAGCCCAAACAGGGGATACGAGCAGTACTTC. Translated, it gives CASSPNRGYEQYF. The chain recombines TRBV12-3 or TRBV12-4 with TRBJ2-7; 7 positions match TRBD1. This CDR3 is 13 amino acids long. The V segment lost 6 bases and the J segment 4 bases; nucleotides outside the gene matches: 6.

This clonotype was found a few times. This rearrangement joins TRBV14 to TRBJ2-3; D possibly corresponds to TRBD2 (5 bases). V lost 0 bases, J lost 1 base, and 11 bases lay in between. The CDR3 is 16 residues long. Germline V gene data show CDR1 as SGHDN and CDR2 as FVKESK. The CDR3 bases are TGTGCCAGCAGCCAAGAGAGGGTGTGGGGCACAGATACGCAGTATTTT. The encoded protein is CASSQERVWGTDTQYF.